These T cell receptor beta chains were read from a single sample in a study of T cells in Graves' hyperthyroidism and ophthalmopathy. TCRdb independently ran MiXCR on the multiplex PCR reads; one entry per CDR3 protein. The sample yields a few hundred thousand distinct CDR3 sequences, 15% to 17% seen once. What was sequenced was blood. These TCRs come from a woman aged 18-30 years with Graves' hyperthyroidism. The CDR3 runs from the conserved cysteine through the conserved F or W. D genes are given only for firm matches. Size is stated for part of the rows, as once, few or many counts, or as a class when the clone is expanded.

J: TRBJ1-6; V: TRBV6-1; size: .; D: TRBD1; length: 15; DNA: TGTGCCAGCAGTCGATCGGGACAGGGGGCGTCACCCCTCCACTTT; CDR3: CASSRSGQGASPLHF
J: TRBJ2-3; V: TRBV18; size: many; D: TRBD1; length: 15; DNA: TGTGCCAGCTCCGGAGACAGGGGCAAAGTAGATACGCAGTATTTT; CDR3: CASSGDRGKVDTQYF
J: TRBJ2-7; V: TRBV3-1; size: many; D: TRBD1; length: 15; DNA: TGTGCCAGCAGCTCGATCCGGGACAGCCTAAACGAGCAGTACTTC; CDR3: CASSSIRDSLNEQYF
J: TRBJ1-1; V: TRBV12-3/TRBV12-4; size: few; D: TRBD1; length: 15; DNA: TGTGCCAGCTTAGCCCCCCAGGGGGCGCCCACTGAAGCTTTCTTT; CDR3: CASLAPQGAPTEAFF
J: TRBJ2-6; V: TRBV9; size: many; D: TRBD2; length: 16; DNA: TGTGCCAGCAGCGTAGGGGAGGGGACTGGGGCCAACGTCCTGACTTTC; CDR3: CASSVGEGTGANVLTF
J: TRBJ1-2; V: TRBV7-2; size: .; D: .; length: 15; DNA: TGTGCCAGCAGCCCCGTTGAAGCCAGGAGGGGAGGCTACACCTTC; CDR3: CASSPVEARRGGYTF
J: TRBJ2-7; V: TRBV24-1; size: .; D: TRBD1; length: 16; DNA: TGTGCCACCAGTGCGCCCTGGAGGACAGGGGTCTACGAGCAGTACTTC; CDR3: CATSAPWRTGVYEQYF
J: TRBJ2-3; V: TRBV4-2; size: .; D: TRBD2; length: 17; DNA: TGTGCCAGCAGCCAAGGGACTAGCGGGGGGCGAGCAGATACGCAGTATTTT; CDR3: CASSQGTSGGRADTQYF
J: TRBJ2-2; V: TRBV27; size: few; D: TRBD1; length: 13; DNA: TGTGCCGGCAGCGTACAGGGGAGCGGGGAGCTGTTTTTT; CDR3: CAGSVQGSGELFF
J: TRBJ2-7; V: TRBV13; size: many; D: TRBD1; length: 14; DNA: TGTGCCAGCAGCTCTGACAGGGCCCCCTACGAGCAGTACTTC; CDR3: CASSSDRAPYEQYF
J: TRBJ2-1; V: TRBV5-1; size: many; D: TRBD1; length: 15; DNA: TGCGCCAGCAGCAGCCGACAGGGATCCAGGAATGAGCAGTTCTTC; CDR3: CASSSRQGSRNEQFF
J: TRBJ1-1; V: TRBV6-1; size: many; D: TRBD1; length: 15; DNA: TGTGCCAGCAGTTCAGATCAGGGGGTGAACACTGAAGCTTTCTTT; CDR3: CASSSDQGVNTEAFF
J: TRBJ1-3; V: TRBV6-5; size: .; D: .; length: 14; DNA: TGTGCCAGCAGTTACCGATTATCTGGAAACACCATATATTTT; CDR3: CASSYRLSGNTIYF
J: TRBJ1-4; V: TRBV5-1; size: many; D: .; length: 14; DNA: TGCGCCAGCAGGAGTGGGGACGGGAATGAAAAACTGTTTTTT; CDR3: CASRSGDGNEKLFF
J: TRBJ1-6; V: TRBV12-3/TRBV12-4; size: .; D: .; length: 16; DNA: TGTGCCAGCCTTTGGGGGGGGCCGGTCTATAATTCACCCCTCCACTTT; CDR3: CASLWGGPVYNSPLHF
J: TRBJ1-2; V: TRBV19; size: .; D: .; length: 17; DNA: TGTGCCAGTAATTCAGGGGAGCGATTTCTGGTGAACTATGGCTACACCTTC; CDR3: CASNSGERFLVNYGYTF
J: TRBJ2-5; V: TRBV12-3/TRBV12-4; size: many; D: .; length: 11; DNA: TGTGCCAGCAGTTTTTCCGAGACCCAGTACTTC; CDR3: CASSFSETQYF
J: TRBJ1-2; V: TRBV10-2; size: few; D: .; length: 14; DNA: TGCGCCAGCAGTGAGGGGGGGGAAAACTATGGCTACACCTTC; CDR3: CASSEGGENYGYTF
J: TRBJ2-1; V: TRBV7-2; size: many; D: .; length: 16; DNA: TGTGCCAGCAGGGCGGGGACGGGAAACTCCTACAATGAGCAGTTCTTC; CDR3: CASRAGTGNSYNEQFF
J: TRBJ1-5; V: TRBV9; size: few; D: .; length: 16; DNA: TGTGCCAGCACCCTGTGTAGGGGGTATAGCAATCAGCCCCAGCATTTT; CDR3: CASTLCRGYSNQPQHF
J: TRBJ1-5; V: TRBV5-1; size: .; D: .; length: 17; DNA: TGCGCCAGCAGCAAAGGAGAGGGGCTCTCTGCCAATCAGCCCCAGCATTTT; CDR3: CASSKGEGLSANQPQHF
J: TRBJ1-4; V: TRBV15; size: few; D: .; length: 15; DNA: TGTGCCACCAGCAGGAAGGGGGTGGTAAATGAAAAACTGTTTTTT; CDR3: CATSRKGVVNEKLFF
J: TRBJ2-5; V: TRBV15; size: many; D: .; length: 14; DNA: TGTGCCACCAGCAGAAACAGAGAGGGGGAGACCCAGTACTTC; CDR3: CATSRNREGETQYF
J: TRBJ2-1; V: TRBV6-5; size: many; D: .; length: 17; DNA: TGTGCCAGCAGTTACTCGGCGGCTGTGACTAGGTACAATGAGCAGTTCTTC; CDR3: CASSYSAAVTRYNEQFF
J: TRBJ2-3; V: TRBV7-9; size: .; D: TRBD1; length: 16; DNA: TGTGTCAGCAGCGCCATGGGCGGACAGGGGAAAGATACGCAGTATTTT; CDR3: CVSSAMGGQGKDTQYF
J: TRBJ1-4; V: TRBV5-1; size: many; D: .; length: 14; DNA: TGCGCCAGCAGCTTGGGGACAACTAATGAAAAACTGTTTTTT; CDR3: CASSLGTTNEKLFF
J: TRBJ2-2; V: TRBV6-2/TRBV6-3; size: .; D: TRBD1; length: 15; DNA: TGTGCCAGCGGTTCCGGACAGGGGAACACCGGGGAGCTGTTTTTT; CDR3: CASGSGQGNTGELFF
J: TRBJ2-2; V: TRBV24-1; size: many; D: .; length: 14; DNA: TGTGCCACCGCGTCGGGTAAGAACACCGGGGAGCTGTTTTTT; CDR3: CATASGKNTGELFF
J: TRBJ2-5; V: TRBV11-2; size: once; D: TRBD2; length: 15; DNA: TGTGTCAGCAGCTTGCTAGCGGGAACCCAAGAGACCCAGTACTTC; CDR3: CVSSLLAGTQETQYF
J: TRBJ2-2; V: TRBV28; size: .; D: .; length: 16; DNA: TGTGCCAGCAGTTTGTATCCGGGACGATCGGCCGGGGAGCTGTTTTTT; CDR3: CASSLYPGRSAGELFF
J: TRBJ2-7; V: TRBV12-3/TRBV12-4; size: few; D: .; length: 15; DNA: TGTGCCAGCAGGGGGGCAGGCAAAAGCTCCTACGAGCAGTACTTC; CDR3: CASRGAGKSSYEQYF
J: TRBJ2-7; V: TRBV2; size: many; D: .; length: 15; DNA: TGTGCCAGCAGTGTAGACAGATCCTTGGGGGACGAGCAGTACTTC; CDR3: CASSVDRSLGDEQYF
J: TRBJ2-1; V: TRBV3-1; size: many; D: .; length: 13; DNA: TGTGCCAGCAGCCAGGGGGTCTACAATGAGCAGTTCTTC; CDR3: CASSQGVYNEQFF
J: TRBJ2-5; V: TRBV6-1; size: many; D: .; length: 14; DNA: TGTGCCAGCACCCGTTACGGAGGGGAAGAGACCCAGTACTTC; CDR3: CASTRYGGEETQYF
J: TRBJ1-2; V: TRBV5-1; size: many; D: TRBD1; length: 14; DNA: TGCGCCAGCAGCTTCACAGGGGTTGAGGATGGCTACACCTTC; CDR3: CASSFTGVEDGYTF
J: TRBJ2-1; V: TRBV9; size: few; D: .; length: 12; DNA: TGTGCCAGCAGTGGGGGGGCTGGAGAGCAGTTCTTC; CDR3: CASSGGAGEQFF
J: TRBJ1-1; V: TRBV14; size: few; D: .; length: 16; DNA: TGTGCCAGCAGCGTTAAACTTTTCCGGGGAAACACTGAAGCTTTCTTT; CDR3: CASSVKLFRGNTEAFF
J: TRBJ2-5; V: TRBV3-1; size: many; D: TRBD1; length: 13; DNA: TGTGCCAGCAGCCACGACAGGGATGGGACCCAGTACTTC; CDR3: CASSHDRDGTQYF
J: TRBJ1-6; V: TRBV19; size: .; D: .; length: 18; DNA: TGTGCCAGTAGTACCAGGACACCCAGGAGCTCCTATAATTCACCCCTCCACTTT; CDR3: CASSTRTPRSSYNSPLHF
J: TRBJ2-2; V: TRBV20-1; size: few; D: .; length: 14; DNA: TGCAGTGCTATAATAGCAGCTAACACCGGGGAGCTGTTTTTT; CDR3: CSAIIAANTGELFF
J: TRBJ2-3; V: TRBV12-5; size: many; D: TRBD2; length: 16; DNA: TGTGCTAGTGGTTTGTTCCTAGCGGGAGGGATAGATACGCAGTATTTT; CDR3: CASGLFLAGGIDTQYF
J: TRBJ2-3; V: TRBV13; size: many; D: TRBD2; length: 14; DNA: TGTGCCAGCAGCTTTTGGCGGGGGGGAGATACGCAGTATTTT; CDR3: CASSFWRGGDTQYF
J: TRBJ2-3; V: TRBV15; size: many; D: TRBD2; length: 18; DNA: TGTGCCACCAGCAGAGAATTAGCGGGGGGGCCGAGCACAGATACGCAGTATTTT; CDR3: CATSRELAGGPSTDTQYF
J: TRBJ1-5; V: TRBV4-1; size: few; D: TRBD1; length: 15; DNA: TGCGCCAGCAGCCAAGGAAGGGGGCGGGAACAGCCCCAGCATTTT; CDR3: CASSQGRGREQPQHF
J: TRBJ2-7; V: TRBV5-1; size: many; D: TRBD2; length: 16; DNA: TGCGCCAGCAGCTTGGCCGGGGGACTACCCTCCTACGAGCAGTACTTC; CDR3: CASSLAGGLPSYEQYF
J: TRBJ2-3; V: TRBV15; size: few; D: .; length: 16; DNA: TGTGCCACCAGCAGAGATTTAAGGGGTTACACAGATACGCAGTATTTT; CDR3: CATSRDLRGYTDTQYF
J: TRBJ2-3; V: TRBV29-1; size: .; D: .; length: 14; DNA: TGCAGCGTTGCGAAAGGACAGATAGTAGATACGCAGTATTTT; CDR3: CSVAKGQIVDTQYF
J: TRBJ2-7; V: TRBV20-1; size: many; D: .; length: 13; DNA: TGCAGTGTTCCACTCAGTAGCTCCTACGAGCAGTACTTC; CDR3: CSVPLSSSYEQYF
J: TRBJ1-6; V: TRBV12-3/TRBV12-4; size: .; D: TRBD1; length: 15; DNA: TGTGCCAGCAGTTTAGGACAGGGGGCAGGGTCACCCCTCCACTTT; CDR3: CASSLGQGAGSPLHF
J: TRBJ1-4; V: TRBV28; size: many; D: .; length: 13; DNA: TGTGCCAGACCCTCGGTCACTAATGAAAAACTGTTTTTT; CDR3: CARPSVTNEKLFF